Following are 21 T cell receptor beta chains from one sample sequenced in a study of T cell changes during pregnancy in multiple sclerosis. Clones were read by immunoSEQ multiplex PCR, and TCRdb kept only the in-frame ones, dropping some. The data show around 58,000 clones, with roughly nine tenths seen just once and roughly 0.48% held by the top ten. Source: CD4+ T cells from peripheral blood mononuclear cells, taken after pregnancy. The receptors derive from a female donor in good health, enrolled as a control in a pregnancy study.

The chain links TRBV6-5 to TRBJ1-5, with 8 bases identical to TRBD1. The CDR3 totals 15 residues. Per the germline V gene, CDR1 is MNHEY and CDR2 is SVGAGI. The J segment lost 6 bases and the V segment lost 0 bases, leaving 4 bases of the junction unmatched. This CDR3 is CASSYSGQGSQPQHF. In nucleotides, the CDR3 is TGTGCCAGCAGTTACTCCGGACAGGGAAGTCAGCCCCAGCATTTT.

The chain couples TRBV30 to TRBJ2-7; weak D call: TRBD1 (5 bases). V lost 2 bases to trimming and J lost 7 bases, with 21 bases between them. CDR3 length equals 15 residues. Per germline, CDR1 GTSNPN and CDR2 SVGIG (reference sequence). Here the CDR3 reads CAWSISGGAGWEQYF. CDR3 DNA: TGTGCCTGGAGTATAAGTGGTGGGGCTGGATGGGAGCAGTACTTC.

The chain couples TRBV4-2 to TRBJ1-4; D possibly corresponds to TRBD1 (5 bases). There are 15 residues in the CDR3. The V end lost 3 bases, the J end lost 10 bases, and 18 bases lay between the germline ends. CDR1 LGHNA and CDR2 YNFKEQ come from the germline V gene. CDR3 in DNA: TGTGCCAGCAGCCAGGCCGGGGGAGAGGAAGGAAAACTGTTTTTT. This translates into CASSQAGGEEGKLFF.

The chain is built from TRBV19 and TRBJ2-3, with TRBD2 matching over 8 bases. The ends lost 7 bases at V and 7 bases at J; junction bases unmatched: 10. Germline V CDR1 and CDR2: LNHDA, SQIVND (reference sequence). The CDR3 runs to 14 residues. CDR3 sequence reads: CASTGSGGQNTQYF. CDR3 nucleotides: TGTGCCAGTACCGGGTCGGGGGGGCAAAATACGCAGTATTTT.

The rearrangement links TRBV5-1 to TRBJ2-7; D is undetermined. The CDR3 contains 15 residues. The germline V gene has CDR1 SGHRS and CDR2 YFSETQ. V lost 7 bases to trimming and J lost 0 bases, with 17 bases between them. CDR3 in amino acids: CASGPSVTNSYEQYF. CDR3 DNA: TGCGCCAGCGGGCCGTCCGTGACAAACTCCTACGAGCAGTACTTC.

The chain couples TRBV28 to TRBJ2-1, with a possible D match to TRBD1 (6 bases). CDR3 length: 14 residues. V was shortened by 6 bases and J by 5 bases, with 14 bases between the two germline ends. The germline gives CDR1 MDHEN, CDR2 SYDVKM. CDR3 amino acids: CASRARGTHNEQFF. DNA for the CDR3: TGTGCCAGCAGGGCCAGGGGAACACACAATGAGCAGTTCTTC.

In this sample, this clone turned up once. The chain recombines TRBV6-1 with TRBJ2-5; 10 nucleotides line up with TRBD2. Germline V gene sequence: CDR1 MNHNS, CDR2 SASEGT. The CDR3 sequence is 16 residues long. Losses at the gene ends were 0 bases for V and 5 bases for J; bases not matched to a gene: 6. The CDR3 DNA follows: TGTGCCAGCAGTGAAGCGCTTCAAGCGGGAGGGGAGACCCAGTACTTC. This sequence encodes CASSEALQAGGETQYF.

The rearrangement joins TRBV19 to TRBJ2-7; maybe TRBD2 (5 bases). CDR3 length: 16 amino acids. Germline loops: CDR1 LNHDA, CDR2 SQIVND (reference sequence). V lost 5 bases, J lost 2 bases, and 19 bases lay in between. CDR3 protein: CASSPSGRVATYEQYF. As DNA, the CDR3 is TGTGCCAGTAGTCCCTCCGGGCGGGTGGCGACCTACGAGCAGTACTTC.

The chain couples TRBV27 to TRBJ1-3; D unclear. Germline V gene lookup returns CDR1 MNHEY and CDR2 SMNVEV (reference sequence). Trimming removed 9 bases at V and 0 bases at J, with 15 bases between. This CDR3 is built from 15 residues. CDR3 sequence (DNA): TGTGCCAGTCGCCCCGCGGGGAGCTCTGGAAACACCATATATTTT. Encoded protein: CASRPAGSSGNTIYF.

V and J are TRBV6-5 and TRBJ2-7; D might be TRBD1 (5 bases). Trimming shortened V by 3 bases and J by 5 bases, and 14 bases separated the two germline ends. The germline gives CDR1 MNHEY, CDR2 SVGAGI. The CDR3 loop spans 14 amino acids. CDR3 nucleotide sequence: TGTGCCAGCAGTTATTCGGCAGGGCCCCACGAGCAGTACTTC. Protein product: CASSYSAGPHEQYF.

This clone came up once. The CDR3 DNA reads TGTGCCAGCAGTGAATCCCCCCCCAGGGATCAGTTAGCTTTCTTT. This codes for CASSESPPRDQLAFF. V usage is TRBV25-1 and J usage is TRBJ1-1; D might be TRBD1 (5 bases). Germline V gene sequence: CDR1 MGHDK, CDR2 SYGVNS. The CDR3 contains 15 residues. Trimming took 1 base from V and 10 from J, leaving 19 bases between them. The variable domain in full, completed from reference TRBV25-1 and TRBJ1-1, reads EADIYQTPRYLVIGTGKKITLECSQTMGHDKMYWYQQDPGMELHLIHYSYGVNSTEKGDLSSESTVSRIRTEHFPLTLESARPSHTSQYLCASSESPPRDQLAFFGQGTRLTVV.

The chain combines TRBV2 with TRBJ1-2, with 9 positions matching TRBD1. The ends lost 2 bases at V and 2 bases at J; junction bases unmatched: 18. This CDR3 has 20 residues. Per the germline V gene, CDR1 is SNHLY and CDR2 is FYNNEI. DNA for the CDR3: TGTGCCAGCAGTGAACGGACTGCCTGGGACAGGGCCCGGGGAAACTATGGCTACACCTTC. Amino acid sequence: CASSERTAWDRARGNYGYTF.

The V and J genes are TRBV5-1 and TRBJ1-2, with D perhaps matching TRBD1 (6 bases). Between the trimmed V and J ends, which lost 4 bases and 0 bases, there was a span of 10 bases. Germline V CDR1 and CDR2: SGHRS, YFSETQ. The CDR3 loop spans 14 amino acids. The CDR3 DNA reads TGCGCCAGCAGCGTACAGGGTCCTAACTATGGCTACACCTTC. Translating it yields CASSVQGPNYGYTF.

This clone appeared a single time. This rearrangement joins TRBV4-2 to TRBJ2-2, with 9 positions matching TRBD2. CDR1 and CDR2 from the germline V gene are LGHNA and YNFKEQ. Losses at the gene ends were 1 base for V and 2 bases for J; bases not matched to a gene: 8. The CDR3 is made up of 18 amino acids. CDR3 amino acids: CASSQVKGGGGNTGELFF. The CDR3 bases are TGTGCCAGCAGCCAAGTAAAAGGCGGGGGGGGAAACACCGGGGAGCTGTTTTTT.

The chain couples TRBV4-2 to TRBJ2-7; TRBD2 aligns across 10 bases. The germline CDR1 and CDR2 sequences are LGHNA and YNFKEQ. CDR3 length: 15 residues. The ends lost 2 bases at V and 3 bases at J; junction bases unmatched: 4. CDR3: CASSQQTSGDYEQYF. CDR3 coding DNA: TGTGCCAGCAGCCAACAAACTAGCGGGGACTACGAGCAGTACTTC.

The rearrangement links TRBV4-2 to TRBJ2-1; D possibly corresponds to TRBD1 (6 bases). The CDR3 consists of 15 residues. The V gene's germline CDR1 is LGHNA and CDR2 YNFKEQ. V was clipped by 4 bases and J by 5 bases, with 15 bases between them. CDR3 residues: CASSPDWGLNNEQFF. DNA of the CDR3: TGTGCCAGCAGCCCTGACTGGGGGCTCAACAATGAGCAGTTCTTC.

The chain is built from TRBV4-3 and TRBJ2-1; 7 positions agree with TRBD1. The V gene end was trimmed by 3 bases and the J gene end by 10 bases; junction bases not matched to a gene: 15. CDR3 length equals 16 residues. Per germline, CDR1 LGHNA and CDR2 YSLEER. The CDR3 DNA is TGCGCCAGCAGCCAGCTTCCCTACGGACAGGAAACCGAGCAGTTCTTC. Translating it yields CASSQLPYGQETEQFF.

The rearrangement links TRBV6-6 to TRBJ1-2; weak D call: TRBD1 (5 bases). The germline V gene has CDR1 MNHNY and CDR2 SVGAGI (reference sequence). Trimming cost V 5 bases and J 2 bases, with 9 bases left between them. This CDR3 comprises 13 residues. Here the CDR3 reads CASSGGSNYGYTF. The DNA for the CDR3 is TGTGCCAGCAGTGGGGGGTCAAACTATGGCTACACCTTC.

The chain has TRBV5-6 and TRBJ1-2, with 7 bases lining up with TRBD1. Germline CDR1 reads SGHDT; CDR2 reads YYEEEE. The CDR3 contains 15 residues. Trimming removed 2 bases from V and 6 bases from J; junction bases left unmatched: 10. The CDR3 reads CASSLGGGSGDGYTF. Here the CDR3 DNA reads TGTGCCAGCAGCTTAGGAGGGGGCAGCGGCGATGGCTACACCTTC.

The chain joins TRBV7-6 to TRBJ2-6; a possible D gene is TRBD1 (5 bases). This CDR3 contains 17 residues. Germline CDR1 is SGHVS and CDR2 is FNYEAQ. V gave up 9 bases and J gave up 0 bases, with 18 bases separating them. CDR3 nucleotides: TGTGCCAGTTCACTGGGCAGGGCCCGCTCTGGGGCCAACGTCCTGACTTTC. Amino acid sequence: CASSLGRARSGANVLTF.

The table lists this clone with a few counts. This chain connects TRBV5-4 to TRBJ1-1, with D unclear. The CDR3 consists of 16 residues. Trimming cost V 0 bases and J 0 bases, with 12 bases left between them. Germline CDR1 and CDR2: SGHNT and YYREEE (reference sequence). In nucleotides, the CDR3 is TGTGCCAGCAGCTTGGGTCTCGAGGGCATGAACACTGAAGCTTTCTTT. Residues: CASSLGLEGMNTEAFF.